This T cell receptor beta chain is from a study of vaccination and CD4 T cells after COVID-19. For the study at large: Median time from COVID diagnosis to post-COVID sampling was approximately 3.5 months (35 to 161). Post-vaccination specimens were collected at a median of approximately 74 days following dose two (range 14 to 241).

The CDR3 contains 15 residues. Germline values: CDR1 MNHGY, CDR2 SAAAGT. Trimming cost V 2 bases and J 1 base, with 9 bases left between them. An Oncomine TCR Beta short-read assay was used to sequence the DNA from cultured CD4+ T cells. Each CDR3 protein is one row after TCRdb ran MiXCR on the PCR reads. The sample shows 15,000 to 20,000 distinct CDR3 sequences, over 25% of them seen only once. Treatment described: approximately 11-day PBMC culture with coronavirus spike peptide pools or control peptides (ViraFEST assay). As regards this clonotype: Its antigen is not known.

This receptor was obtained from a human donor with COVID-19. The chain is built from TRBV6-8 and TRBJ2-4; D ambiguous. The sequenced sample was cultured CD4+ T cells from blood. CDR3 sequence (DNA): TGTGCCAGCAGTTACGGGGTTTTGGCCAAAAACATTCAGTACTTC. Translation: CASSYGVLAKNIQYF.